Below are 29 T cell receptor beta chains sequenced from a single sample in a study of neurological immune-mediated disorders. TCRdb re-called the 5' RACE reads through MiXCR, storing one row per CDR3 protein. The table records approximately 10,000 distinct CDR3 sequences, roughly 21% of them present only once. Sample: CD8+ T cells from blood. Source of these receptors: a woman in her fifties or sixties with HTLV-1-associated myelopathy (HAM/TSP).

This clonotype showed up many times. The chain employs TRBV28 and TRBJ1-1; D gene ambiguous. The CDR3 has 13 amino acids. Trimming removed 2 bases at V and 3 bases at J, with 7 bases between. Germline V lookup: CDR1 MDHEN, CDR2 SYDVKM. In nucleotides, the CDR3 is TGTGCCAGCAGTTTAGGCAGACACACTGAAGCTTTCTTT. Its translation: CASSLGRHTEAFF.

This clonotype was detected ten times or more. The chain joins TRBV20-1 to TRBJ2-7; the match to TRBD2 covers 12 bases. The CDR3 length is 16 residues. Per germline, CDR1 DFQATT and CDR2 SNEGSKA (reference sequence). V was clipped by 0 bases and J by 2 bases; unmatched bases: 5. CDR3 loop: CSARDRLAGVTYEQYF. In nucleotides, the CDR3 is TGCAGTGCTAGAGATCGACTAGCGGGGGTTACCTACGAGCAGTACTTC.

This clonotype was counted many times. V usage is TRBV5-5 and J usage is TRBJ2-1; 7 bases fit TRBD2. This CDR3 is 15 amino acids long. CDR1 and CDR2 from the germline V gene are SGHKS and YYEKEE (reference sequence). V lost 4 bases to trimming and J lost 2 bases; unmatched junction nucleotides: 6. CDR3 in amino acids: CASSPAGFAYNEQFF. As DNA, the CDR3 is TGTGCCAGCAGCCCAGCGGGGTTCGCCTACAATGAGCAGTTCTTC. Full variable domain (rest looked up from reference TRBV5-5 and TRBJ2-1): DAGVTQSPTHLIKTRGQQVTLRCSPISGHKSVSWYQQVLGQGPQFIFQYYEKEERGRGNFPDRFSARQFPNYSSELNVNALLLGDSALYLCASSPAGFAYNEQFFGPGTRLTVL.

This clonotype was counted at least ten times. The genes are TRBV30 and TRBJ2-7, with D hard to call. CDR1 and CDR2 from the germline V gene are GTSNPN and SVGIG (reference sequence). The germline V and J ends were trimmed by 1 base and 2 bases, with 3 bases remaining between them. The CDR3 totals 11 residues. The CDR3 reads CAWSAAYEQYF. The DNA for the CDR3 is TGTGCCTGGAGTGCAGCCTACGAGCAGTACTTC.

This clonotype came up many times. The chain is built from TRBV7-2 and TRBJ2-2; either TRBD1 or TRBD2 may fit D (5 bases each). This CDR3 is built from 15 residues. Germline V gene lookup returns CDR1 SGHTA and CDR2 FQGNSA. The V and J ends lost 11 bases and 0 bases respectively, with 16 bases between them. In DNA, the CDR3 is TGTGCCGGGGCGGGCCGCCCTACGAACACCGGGGAGCTGTTTTTT. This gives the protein CAGAGRPTNTGELFF.

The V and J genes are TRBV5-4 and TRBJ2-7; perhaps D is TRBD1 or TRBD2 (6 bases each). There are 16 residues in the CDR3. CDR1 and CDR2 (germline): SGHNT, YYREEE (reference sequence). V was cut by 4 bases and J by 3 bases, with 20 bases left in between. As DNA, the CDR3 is TGTGCCAGCAGCACGAACCGGGGGCTGGAGCGCTACGAGCAGTACTTC. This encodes CASSTNRGLERYEQYF.

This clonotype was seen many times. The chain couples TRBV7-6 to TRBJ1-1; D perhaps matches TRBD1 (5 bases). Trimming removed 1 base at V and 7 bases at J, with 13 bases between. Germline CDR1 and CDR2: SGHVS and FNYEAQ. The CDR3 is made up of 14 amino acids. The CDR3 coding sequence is TGTGCCAGCAGCTTAGTAGTGGGGGGGGATGAAGCTTTCTTT. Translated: CASSLVVGGDEAFF.

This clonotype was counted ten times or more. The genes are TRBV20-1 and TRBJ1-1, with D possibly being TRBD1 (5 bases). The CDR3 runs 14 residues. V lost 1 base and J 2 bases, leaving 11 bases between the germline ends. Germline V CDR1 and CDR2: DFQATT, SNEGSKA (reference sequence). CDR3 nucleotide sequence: TGCAGTGCTAGAGCCCCGGACACTAACACTGAAGCTTTCTTT. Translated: CSARAPDTNTEAFF.

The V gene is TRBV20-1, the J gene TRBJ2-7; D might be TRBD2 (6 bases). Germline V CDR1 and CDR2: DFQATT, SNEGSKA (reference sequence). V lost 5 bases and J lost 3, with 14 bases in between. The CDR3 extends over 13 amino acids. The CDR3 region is CSAPAGRYYEQYF. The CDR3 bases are TGCAGTGCTCCAGCGGGCAGATACTACGAGCAGTACTTC.

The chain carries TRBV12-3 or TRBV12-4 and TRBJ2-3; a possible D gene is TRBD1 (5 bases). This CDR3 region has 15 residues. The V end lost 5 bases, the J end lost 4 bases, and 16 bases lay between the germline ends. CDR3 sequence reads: CASSGGQGLADTQYF. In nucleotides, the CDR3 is TGTGCCAGCAGTGGTGGTCAGGGCCTCGCAGATACGCAGTATTTT.

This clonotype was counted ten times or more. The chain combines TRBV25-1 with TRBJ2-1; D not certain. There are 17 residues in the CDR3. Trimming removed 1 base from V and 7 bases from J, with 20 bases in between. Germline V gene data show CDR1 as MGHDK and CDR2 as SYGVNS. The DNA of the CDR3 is TGTGCCAGCAGTGAATTTAGTTACACGGCCGGCAGAAATGAGCAGTTCTTC. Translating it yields CASSEFSYTAGRNEQFF. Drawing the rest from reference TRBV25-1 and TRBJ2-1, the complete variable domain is EADIYQTPRYLVIGTGKKITLECSQTMGHDKMYWYQQDPGMELHLIHYSYGVNSTEKGDLSSESTVSRIRTEHFPLTLESARPSHTSQYLCASSEFSYTAGRNEQFFGPGTRLTVL.

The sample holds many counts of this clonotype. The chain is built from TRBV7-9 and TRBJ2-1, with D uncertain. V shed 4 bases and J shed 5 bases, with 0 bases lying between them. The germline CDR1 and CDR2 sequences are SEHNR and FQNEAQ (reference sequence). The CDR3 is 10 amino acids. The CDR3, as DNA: TGTGCCAGCAGCTACAATGAGCAGTTCTTC. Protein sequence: CASSYNEQFF.

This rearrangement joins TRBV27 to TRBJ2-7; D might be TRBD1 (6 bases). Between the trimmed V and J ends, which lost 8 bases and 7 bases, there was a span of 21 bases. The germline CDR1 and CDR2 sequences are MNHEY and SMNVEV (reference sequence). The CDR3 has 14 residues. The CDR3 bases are TGTGCCAGCTCTGTAGGGGGAGAATTGAGGGAGCAGTACTTC. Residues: CASSVGGELREQYF.

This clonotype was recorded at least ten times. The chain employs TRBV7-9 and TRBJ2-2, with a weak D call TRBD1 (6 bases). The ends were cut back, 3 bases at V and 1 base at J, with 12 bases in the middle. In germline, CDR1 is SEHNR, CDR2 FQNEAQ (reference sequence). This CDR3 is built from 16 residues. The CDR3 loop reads CASSFFRGRNTGELFF. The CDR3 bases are TGTGCCAGCAGCTTTTTCAGGGGCCGGAACACCGGGGAGCTGTTTTTT.

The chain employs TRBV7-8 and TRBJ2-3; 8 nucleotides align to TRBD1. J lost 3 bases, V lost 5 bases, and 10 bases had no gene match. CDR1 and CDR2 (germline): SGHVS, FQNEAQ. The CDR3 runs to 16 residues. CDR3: CASSPYTGGGTDTQYF. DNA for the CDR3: TGTGCCAGCAGCCCTTACACAGGGGGAGGTACAGATACGCAGTATTTT.

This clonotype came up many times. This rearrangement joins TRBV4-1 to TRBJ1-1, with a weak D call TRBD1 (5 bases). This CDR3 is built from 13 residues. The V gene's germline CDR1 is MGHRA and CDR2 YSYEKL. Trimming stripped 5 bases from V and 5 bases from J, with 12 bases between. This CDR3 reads CASSVVGGTEAFF. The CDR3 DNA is TGCGCCAGCAGCGTTGTCGGGGGGACTGAAGCTTTCTTT.

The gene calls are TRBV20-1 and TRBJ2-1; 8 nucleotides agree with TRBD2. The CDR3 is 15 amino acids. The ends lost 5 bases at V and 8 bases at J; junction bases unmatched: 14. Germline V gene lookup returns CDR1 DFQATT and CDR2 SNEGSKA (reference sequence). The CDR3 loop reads CSAGLGGGPAYEQFF. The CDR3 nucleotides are TGCAGTGCTGGCCTCGGGGGGGGACCGGCATATGAGCAGTTCTTC.

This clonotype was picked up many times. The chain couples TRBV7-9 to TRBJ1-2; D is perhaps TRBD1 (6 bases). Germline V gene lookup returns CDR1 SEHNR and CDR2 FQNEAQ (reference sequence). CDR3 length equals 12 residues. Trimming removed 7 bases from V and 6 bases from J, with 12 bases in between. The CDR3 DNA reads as TGTGCCAGCACCGAAGCAGGGGATGGCTACACCTTC. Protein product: CASTEAGDGYTF.

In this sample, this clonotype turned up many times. The CDR3 loop reads CASSGVGRAKNIQYF. DNA of the CDR3: TGTGCCAGCAGTGGAGTCGGCAGGGCGAAAAACATTCAGTACTTC. The rearrangement joins TRBV6-1 to TRBJ2-4; a weak D match, TRBD1 (5 bases). The V gene's germline CDR1 is MNHNS and CDR2 SASEGT. Trimming shortened V by 4 bases and J by 4 bases, and 14 bases separated the two germline ends. The CDR3 runs to 15 residues.

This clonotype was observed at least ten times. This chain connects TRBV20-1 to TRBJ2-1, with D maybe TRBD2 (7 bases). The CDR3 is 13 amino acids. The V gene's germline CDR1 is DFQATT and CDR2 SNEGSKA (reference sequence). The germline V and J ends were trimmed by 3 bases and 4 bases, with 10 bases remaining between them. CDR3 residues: CSARGGAYNEQFF. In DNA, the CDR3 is TGCAGTGCTAGGGGGGGGGCATACAATGAGCAGTTCTTC.

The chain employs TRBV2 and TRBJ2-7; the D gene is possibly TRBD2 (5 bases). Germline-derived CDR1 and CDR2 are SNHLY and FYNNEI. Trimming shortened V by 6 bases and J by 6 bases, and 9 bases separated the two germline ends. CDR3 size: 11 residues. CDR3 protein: CASRREFEQYF. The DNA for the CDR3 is TGTGCCAGCAGGAGGGAATTCGAGCAGTACTTC.

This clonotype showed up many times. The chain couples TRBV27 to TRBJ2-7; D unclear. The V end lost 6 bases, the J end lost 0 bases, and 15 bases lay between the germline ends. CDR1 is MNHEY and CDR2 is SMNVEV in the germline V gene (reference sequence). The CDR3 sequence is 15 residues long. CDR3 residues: CASRQGSYPSYEQYF. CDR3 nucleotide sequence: TGTGCCAGCAGGCAAGGCTCATACCCCTCCTACGAGCAGTACTTC.

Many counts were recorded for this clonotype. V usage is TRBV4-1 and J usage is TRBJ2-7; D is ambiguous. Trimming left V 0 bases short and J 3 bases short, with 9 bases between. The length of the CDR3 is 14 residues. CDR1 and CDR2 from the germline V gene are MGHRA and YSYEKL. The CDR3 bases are TGCGCCAGCAGCCAAGACGGTTGGGACTACGAGCAGTACTTC. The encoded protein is CASSQDGWDYEQYF.

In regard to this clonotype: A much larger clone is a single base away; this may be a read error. The chain's CDR3 is CASSLVLLKGLEETQYF. The CDR3 DNA reads TGTGCCAGCAGCTTAGTCCTTCTTAAGGGACTGGAAGAGACCCAGTACTTC. The chain joins TRBV11-2 to TRBJ2-5, with D possibly matching TRBD2 (6 bases). This CDR3 is built from 17 residues. V was pared by 1 base and J by 3 bases, with 18 bases between. Per the germline V gene, CDR1 is SGHAT and CDR2 is FQNNGV.

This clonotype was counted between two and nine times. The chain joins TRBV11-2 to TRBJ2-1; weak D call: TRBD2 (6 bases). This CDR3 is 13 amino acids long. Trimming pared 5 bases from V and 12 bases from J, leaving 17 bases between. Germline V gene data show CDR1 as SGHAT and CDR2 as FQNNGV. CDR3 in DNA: TGTGCCAGCAGCCTCGGGACTTCCGGAGGGCAGTTCTTC. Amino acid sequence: CASSLGTSGGQFF.

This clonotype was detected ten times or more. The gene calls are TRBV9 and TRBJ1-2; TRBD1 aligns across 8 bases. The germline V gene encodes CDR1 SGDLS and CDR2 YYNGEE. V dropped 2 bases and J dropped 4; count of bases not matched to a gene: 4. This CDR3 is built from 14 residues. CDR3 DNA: TGTGCCAGCAGCGTCCACAGGGGGGTCTATGGCTACACCTTC. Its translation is CASSVHRGVYGYTF.

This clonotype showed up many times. The CDR3 here is CASSGTGQLYNEQFF. CDR3 sequence (DNA): TGCGCCAGCAGCGGGACGGGACAGCTCTACAATGAGCAGTTCTTC. V usage is TRBV5-1 and J usage is TRBJ2-1, with TRBD1 matching over 7 bases. The germline V gene has CDR1 SGHRS and CDR2 YFSETQ. V lost 4 bases and J lost 3; bases outside the gene matches: 7. The CDR3 is 15 residues long.

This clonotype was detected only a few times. CDR3 residues: CAWSVGTGGNEKLFF. The CDR3 DNA sequence: TGTGCCTGGAGTGTCGGGACAGGGGGTAATGAAAAACTGTTTTTT. This chain connects TRBV30 to TRBJ1-4; 11 bases are shared with TRBD1. Germline assignment: CDR1 GTSNPN and CDR2 SVGIG (reference sequence). The trim removed 0 bases at V and 4 bases at J, leaving 1 base unmatched. CDR3 length: 15 residues.

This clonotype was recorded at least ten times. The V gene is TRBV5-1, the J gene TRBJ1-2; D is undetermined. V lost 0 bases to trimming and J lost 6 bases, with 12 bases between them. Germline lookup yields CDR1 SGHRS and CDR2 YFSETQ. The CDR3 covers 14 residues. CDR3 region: CASSLGKPGNGYTF. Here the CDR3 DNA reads TGCGCCAGCAGCTTGGGGAAACCGGGGAATGGCTACACCTTC.